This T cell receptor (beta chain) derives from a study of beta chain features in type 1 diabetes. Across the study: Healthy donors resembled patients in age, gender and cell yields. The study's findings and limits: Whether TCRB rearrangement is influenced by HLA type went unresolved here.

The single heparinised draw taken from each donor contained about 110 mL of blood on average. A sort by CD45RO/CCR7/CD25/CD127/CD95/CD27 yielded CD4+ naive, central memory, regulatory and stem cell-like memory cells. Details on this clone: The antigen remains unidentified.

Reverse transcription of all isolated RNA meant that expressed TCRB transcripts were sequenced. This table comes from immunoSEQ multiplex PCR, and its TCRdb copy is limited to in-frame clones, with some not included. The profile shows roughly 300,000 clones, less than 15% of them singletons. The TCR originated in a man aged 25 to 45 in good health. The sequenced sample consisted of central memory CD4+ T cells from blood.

CDR3 region: CASTPGSAGRAFF. The CDR3 DNA is TGTGCCAGCACCCCGGGGAGTGCCGGACGAGCTTTCTTT. The chain couples TRBV28 to TRBJ1-1, with D unresolved. The CDR3 sequence is 13 residues long. Germline CDR1 reads MDHEN; CDR2 reads SYDVKM. Trimming pared 7 bases from V and 10 bases from J, leaving 19 bases between.